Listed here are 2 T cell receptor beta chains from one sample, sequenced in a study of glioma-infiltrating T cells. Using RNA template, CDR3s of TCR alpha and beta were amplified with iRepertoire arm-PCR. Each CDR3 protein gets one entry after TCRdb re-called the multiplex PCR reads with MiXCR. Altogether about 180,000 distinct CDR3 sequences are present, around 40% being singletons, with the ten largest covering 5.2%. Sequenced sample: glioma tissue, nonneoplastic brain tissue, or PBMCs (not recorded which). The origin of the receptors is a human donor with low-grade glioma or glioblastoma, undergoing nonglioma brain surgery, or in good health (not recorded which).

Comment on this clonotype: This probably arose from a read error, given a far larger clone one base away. CDR3 coding DNA: TGTGCCAGCAGTTTAACCTACGAGCAGCACTTC. It specifies CASSLTYEQHF. The gene calls are TRBV28 and TRBJ2-7; D gene ambiguous. Germline-derived CDR1 and CDR2 are MDHEN and SYDVKM. The CDR3 has 11 residues.

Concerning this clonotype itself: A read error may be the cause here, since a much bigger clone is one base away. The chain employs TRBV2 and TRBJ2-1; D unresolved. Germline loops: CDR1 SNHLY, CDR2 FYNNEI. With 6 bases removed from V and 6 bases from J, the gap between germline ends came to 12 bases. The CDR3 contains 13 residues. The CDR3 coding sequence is TGTGCCAGCAGCCAAGGTCTGATCAATGAGCAGTTCTTC. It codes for CASSQGLINEQFF. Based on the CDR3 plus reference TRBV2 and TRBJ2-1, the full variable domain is EPEVTQTPSHQVTQMGQEVILRCVPISNHLYFYWYRQILGQKVEFLVSFYNNEISEKSEIFDDQFSVERPDGSNFTLKIRSTKLEDSAMYFCASSQGLINEQFFGPGTRLTVL.